This T cell receptor beta chain was sequenced in a study of CD8 T cells in Susac syndrome. The authors reverse transcribed roughly 0.5 to 1 ug RNA with random hexamers. Amplification of TCR beta CDR3 spanned 54 Vbeta and 13 Jbeta via immunoSEQ multiplex PCR. TCRdb re-derived calls from the immunoSEQ multiplex PCR reads in MiXCR, one entry per CDR3 protein. The sample shows roughly 80,000 distinct CDR3 sequences, about 93% of them seen only once. Germline values: CDR1 SGHRS, CDR2 YFSETQ. The CDR3 is made up of 15 amino acids. With 0 bases removed from V and 2 bases from J, the gap between germline ends came to 10 bases.

This TCR derives from a human donor in good health. The rearrangement joins TRBV5-1 to TRBJ2-3, with D unresolved. The sample taken for sequencing was CD8+ T cells from PBMCs. The CDR3 DNA reads TGCGCCAGCAGCTTGGAGAACTACCTCACAGATACGCAGTATTTT. It translates to CASSLENYLTDTQYF.